The rows below give T cell receptor beta chains drawn from one sample of a study of control samples from healthy donors and cancer patients. The protocol was immunoSEQ multiplex PCR, while the TCRdb copy is restricted to in-frame clones and leaves out a portion. The sample lists roughly 130,000 clones; about 88% were seen once. Material for sequencing was blood. The receptor set was obtained from a man in his fifties or sixties in good health. Each CDR3 is given with its conserved first and last residue. Each record gives: clone size, J gene, V gene, D gene, CDR3 DNA, CDR3 protein. A D gene is named only where the DNA matches it firmly. Rows may omit the clone size; those that give it use once, few, many or a size class.

NA,TRBJ1-1,TRBV28,TRBD1,TGTGCCAGCCGTGGACAGGGGCCCTCTGAAGCTTTCTTT,CASRGQGPSEAFF
few,TRBJ2-3,TRBV6-4,NA,TGTGCCAGCAGTGACTCGTTACCGGGGAAATCGCAGTATTTT,CASSDSLPGKSQYF
NA,TRBJ2-5,TRBV27,NA,TGTGCCAGCAGTTCAGGGCGGGGACCTTGGGAGACCCAGTACTTC,CASSSGRGPWETQYF
once,TRBJ1-2,TRBV7-2,NA,TGTGCCAGCAGCCGCGCCGCGGGGGGGGCGCTCCGTGGCTACACCTTC,CASSRAAGGALRGYTF
once,TRBJ1-2,TRBV9,NA,TGTGCCAGCAGGGAGGGGGATGGCTACACCTTC,CASREGDGYTF
once,TRBJ2-2,TRBV18,NA,TGTGCCAGCTCACTTTTCTACAGAGCGAACACCGGGGAGCTGTTTTTT,CASSLFYRANTGELFF
NA,TRBJ2-7,TRBV7-9,TRBD2,TGTGCCAGCAGCCCGGGACTAGCGGGGAGATACGAGCAGTACTTC,CASSPGLAGRYEQYF
NA,TRBJ1-3,TRBV5-1,NA,TGCGCCAGCAGCACCGGGACACCAACCAGGAACACCATATATTTT,CASSTGTPTRNTIYF
NA,TRBJ2-5,TRBV28,TRBD1,TGTGCCAGCAGTTCCAGGGGGCTGGAGACCCAGTACTTC,CASSSRGLETQYF
NA,TRBJ1-1,TRBV19,TRBD1,TGTGCCAGTAGAGTGACAGGGGGCCTGGTGTCGAACACTGAAGCTTTCTTT,CASRVTGGLVSNTEAFF
NA,TRBJ2-3,TRBV2,TRBD1,TGTGCCAGCAGTTGGGACAGGGGGAGCACAGATACGCAGTATTTT,CASSWDRGSTDTQYF
NA,TRBJ2-6,TRBV9,TRBD1,TGTGCCAGCAGTCGCGGACAGGGGAGCTCTGGGGCCAACGTCCTGACTTTC,CASSRGQGSSGANVLTF